The present T cell receptor (beta chain) was sequenced within a study of cytomegalovirus exposure and HLA in healthy donors. Across the study: Sequencing of approximately 190 million T cells in an earlier analysis found some 100 million unique TCR beta sequences.

The V and J ends lost 5 bases and 4 bases, in that order; junction bases with no gene match: 8. This CDR3 comprises 14 residues. Germline loops: CDR1 MDHEN, CDR2 SYDVKM. The PCR made use of 60 Vbeta and 13 Jbeta primers. The data were produced by immunoSEQ multiplex PCR, yet TCRdb's version contains in-frame clones alone and is incomplete. The profile covers fewer than 200,000 clones, with around 83% appearing a single time and 1.6% taken by the ten largest. General study points: A later analysis associated 15,000 or so TCR beta sequences with HLA alleles at a 0.05 false discovery rate. In an earlier analysis, most TCR beta V segments were productive about 87% or about 30% of the time.

Remarks on this clone: Its antigen is unidentified.

The sample taken for sequencing was PBMCs. The clonotype originates from a man between 50 and 59 years old in good health and CMV-seronegative. This chain uses TRBV28 with TRBJ2-7; 7 bases fit TRBD1. Here the CDR3 DNA reads TGTGCCAGCAGTGGTGGGGGACAGACATACGAGCAGTACTTC. This gives the protein CASSGGGQTYEQYF.